The 27 T cell receptor beta chains presented below share a single source sample, sequenced in a study of blood T cell repertoires in COVID-19. The method was immunoSEQ multiplex PCR; TCRdb's version includes in-frame clones alone and lacks a portion of them. In the table there are over 150,000 clones, 70% to 90% of which are singletons. Material: peripheral blood. These receptor sequences come from a woman in her sixties with COVID-19, enrolled during active disease.

V gene TRBV30 combines with J gene TRBJ2-2; TRBD1 might be the D (6 bases). Trimming took 0 bases from V and 1 from J, leaving 15 bases between them. Germline CDR1 and CDR2: GTSNPN and SVGIG (reference sequence). CDR3 length: 17 amino acids. CDR3 protein: CAWSVGFQGLNTGELFF. CDR3 sequence (DNA): TGTGCCTGGAGTGTAGGTTTTCAGGGGTTGAACACCGGGGAGCTGTTTTTT.

The J gene is TRBJ1-5, the V gene TRBV19; 9 nucleotides line up with TRBD1. The V segment lost 1 base and the J segment 6 bases; nucleotides outside the gene matches: 10. The CDR3 runs 17 residues. CDR1 LNHDA and CDR2 SQIVND come from the germline V gene (reference sequence). In DNA form, the CDR3 reads TGTGCCAGTAGTATAGGAGGCCTGGACAGGGGTCGTCAGCCCCAGCATTTT. This encodes CASSIGGLDRGRQPQHF. The variable domain in full, with the rest retrieved from reference TRBV19 and TRBJ1-5, is DGGITQSPKYLFRKEGQNVTLSCEQNLNHDAMYWYRQDPGQGLRLIYYSQIVNDFQKGDIAEGYSVSREKKESFPLTVTSAQKNPTAFYLCASSIGGLDRGRQPQHFGDGTRLSIL.

The chain employs TRBV5-1 and TRBJ1-2; 7 nucleotides match TRBD1. Germline CDR1 is SGHRS and CDR2 is YFSETQ. The CDR3 sequence is 16 residues long. The V and J ends lost 4 bases and 4 bases, in that order; junction bases with no gene match: 13. CDR3 region: CASSVTGSEGGYGYTF. DNA of the CDR3: TGCGCCAGCAGCGTGACAGGGAGTGAGGGGGGCTATGGCTACACCTTC.

The chain combines TRBV9 with TRBJ2-6; D possibly corresponds to TRBD2 (5 bases). V dropped 4 bases and J dropped 0 bases, with 14 bases sitting between them. This CDR3 comprises 17 residues. The germline V gene has CDR1 SGDLS and CDR2 YYNGEE. The CDR3 loop reads CASSPSGSGSGANVLTF. CDR3 DNA sequence: TGTGCCAGCAGCCCCTCTGGAAGCGGCTCTGGGGCCAACGTCCTGACTTTC.

V usage is TRBV6-6 and J usage is TRBJ1-2; tentatively, D is TRBD1 (6 bases). V was shortened by 0 bases and J by 4 bases, with 15 bases between the two germline ends. This CDR3 spans 16 amino acids. From germline, CDR1 is MNHNY and CDR2 SVGAGI (reference sequence). The CDR3 nucleotides are TGTGCCAGCAGTTACTCGAGGTACAGGGAGTTCTATGGCTACACCTTC. Translating it yields CASSYSRYREFYGYTF.

The rearrangement links TRBV27 to TRBJ2-1; 7 bases are shared with TRBD1. The V and J ends lost 6 bases and 5 bases, in that order; junction bases with no gene match: 10. Looked up from germline, CDR1 is MNHEY and CDR2 is SMNVEV (reference sequence). The CDR3 runs 15 residues. CDR3 coding DNA: TGTGCCAGCAGGTACCCGACAGGGTCTCACAATGAGCAGTTCTTC. As protein: CASRYPTGSHNEQFF.

The chain has TRBV30 and TRBJ1-1, with D uncertain. V was cut by 5 bases and J by 6 bases, with 19 bases left in between. The CDR3 extends over 14 amino acids. Germline V gives CDR1 GTSNPN, CDR2 SVGIG (reference sequence). The CDR3 here is CAWAASVVTPEAFF. The CDR3 nucleotides are TGTGCCTGGGCTGCCAGCGTGGTGACCCCTGAAGCTTTCTTT.

The chain links TRBV3-1 (or the pseudogene TRBV3-2) to TRBJ2-6; TRBD1 is a possible D gene (6 bases). This CDR3 spans 19 amino acids. Trimming pared 3 bases from V and 0 bases from J, leaving 18 bases between. CDR1 and CDR2 from the germline V gene are LGHDT and YNNKEL (reference sequence). The CDR3 DNA sequence: TGTGCCAGCAGCCAGGCCTCGGGCAGGGGCCTCTCTGGGGCCAACGTCCTGACTTTC. Protein sequence: CASSQASGRGLSGANVLTF.

This chain links TRBV6-6 with TRBJ1-1; D gene unclear. Germline assignment: CDR1 MNHNY and CDR2 SVGAGI (reference sequence). The ends were cut back, 6 bases at V and 1 base at J, with 9 bases in the middle. This CDR3 spans 13 amino acids. CDR3 amino acids: CASRKDTNTEAFF. CDR3 DNA sequence: TGTGCCAGCAGGAAAGACACGAACACTGAAGCTTTCTTT.

The chain couples TRBV2 to TRBJ1-3, with TRBD1 matching over 7 bases. Germline assignment: CDR1 SNHLY and CDR2 FYNNEI. This CDR3 spans 15 amino acids. Unmatched junction bases numbered 6, after V lost 7 bases and J lost 0 bases. The CDR3 region has the DNA TGTGCCAGCAAGTCAACAGGGGCCTCTGGAAACACCATATATTTT. This gives the protein CASKSTGASGNTIYF.

The chain has TRBV19 and TRBJ2-5; TRBD1 is a possible D gene (5 bases). Per germline, CDR1 LNHDA and CDR2 SQIVND (reference sequence). V was clipped by 4 bases and J by 6 bases, with 15 bases between them. CDR3 length: 14 amino acids. CDR3 in amino acids: CASSSQGLGKTQYF. The CDR3 DNA reads as TGTGCCAGTAGTAGTCAGGGCTTAGGGAAGACCCAGTACTTC.

The CDR3 DNA follows: TGTGCCAGCAGCTTGGTGTTAGGACTGGAGTTCTACGAGCAGTACTTC. This codes for CASSLVLGLEFYEQYF. The chain carries TRBV5-4 and TRBJ2-7, with D perhaps TRBD2 (5 bases). Trimming stripped 0 bases from V and 3 bases from J, with 16 bases between. Germline V gene data show CDR1 as SGHNT and CDR2 as YYREEE (reference sequence). The CDR3 totals 16 residues.

This clone was seen once. The chain joins TRBV5-6 to TRBJ2-7; a weak D match, TRBD2 (6 bases). From germline, CDR1 is SGHDT and CDR2 YYEEEE. V shed 1 base and J shed 5 bases, with 13 bases lying between them. The length of the CDR3 is 14 residues. CDR3 coding DNA: TGTGCCAGCAGCTTGCGCGGGGCCCTCCACGAGCAGTACGTC. This gives the protein CASSLRGALHEQYV.

This sequence joins TRBV28 and TRBJ1-2; 8 nucleotides align to TRBD1. V gave up 7 bases and J gave up 8 bases; unmatched junction bases: 6. CDR3 size: 12 residues. CDR1 and CDR2 from the germline V gene are MDHEN and SYDVKM. CDR3 bases: TGTGCCAGCAATACAGGGGGACGGGGCTACACCTTC. It encodes CASNTGGRGYTF.

The chain joins TRBV5-5 to TRBJ2-2; D call uncertain. The CDR3 has 12 amino acids. CDR1 and CDR2 (germline): SGHKS, YYEKEE (reference sequence). Trimming took 4 bases from V and 6 from J, leaving 7 bases between them. CDR3 DNA sequence: TGTGCCAGCAGCCCCCTCGCCGGGGAGCTGTTTTTT. Protein product: CASSPLAGELFF.

To note about this clone: In the same sample, other DNA sequences code for this CDR3. The chain is built from TRBV6-1 and TRBJ1-1, with TRBD1 matching over 7 bases. This CDR3 spans 18 amino acids. V gave up 3 bases and J gave up 4 bases; unmatched junction bases: 17. The germline V gene has CDR1 MNHNS and CDR2 SASEGT. The CDR3 DNA follows: TGTGCCAGCAGTGAGACCCTACAGGGGTTTAGTTTTGGCACTGAAGCTTTCTTT. Its protein is CASSETLQGFSFGTEAFF.

The chain has TRBV11-3 and TRBJ2-1; a possible D gene is TRBD2 (5 bases). CDR3 length: 15 residues. Between the trimmed V and J ends, which lost 1 base and 8 bases, there was a span of 15 bases. The germline CDR1 and CDR2 sequences are SGHNT and YENEEA. This CDR3 is CASSLVGSRGDEQFF. The CDR3 DNA reads as TGTGCCAGCAGCTTAGTCGGCTCCCGGGGAGATGAGCAGTTCTTC.

This chain uses TRBV10-1 with TRBJ2-1; 10 nucleotides match TRBD2. Germline loops: CDR1 WNHNN, CDR2 SYGVQD (reference sequence). The CDR3 runs 14 residues. The J segment lost 2 bases and the V segment lost 10 bases, leaving 5 bases of the junction unmatched. The CDR3 sequence: CANSAGGPYNEQFF. The CDR3 coding sequence is TGCGCCAACTCAGCGGGAGGGCCCTACAATGAGCAGTTCTTC.

The rearrangement links TRBV5-1 to TRBJ2-7; D perhaps matches TRBD1 (6 bases). This CDR3 has 13 residues. Trimming removed 0 bases from V and 4 bases from J, with 8 bases in between. The germline V gene has CDR1 SGHRS and CDR2 YFSETQ. The CDR3: CASSLEQGYEQYF. For the CDR3, the DNA is TGCGCCAGCAGCTTGGAACAGGGTTACGAGCAGTACTTC.

J is TRBJ1-3 and V is TRBV20-1; D is perhaps TRBD1 (6 bases). V was trimmed by 3 bases and J by 0 bases, leaving 12 bases between them. Germline CDR1 and CDR2: DFQATT and SNEGSKA (reference sequence). The CDR3 covers 15 residues. CDR3 sequence reads: CSASARGISGNTIYF. The CDR3 nucleotides are TGCAGTGCTAGTGCGAGGGGGATCTCTGGAAACACCATATATTTT.

CDR3 nucleotides: TGCAGTGCTGGGCCCCTTGAGACCCAGTACTTC. Translated, it gives CSAGPLETQYF. The chain links TRBV20-1 to TRBJ2-5; D remains unclear. This CDR3 comprises 11 residues. Germline assignment: CDR1 DFQATT and CDR2 SNEGSKA (reference sequence). Trimming took 5 bases from V and 5 from J, leaving 9 bases between them.

CDR3 DNA sequence: TGCGCCAGCAGCCAGGGGAGTAGCAATCAGCCCCAGCATTTT. Protein product: CASSQGSSNQPQHF. The V call is TRBV4-1, the J call TRBJ1-5; D gene uncertain. CDR1 is MGHRA and CDR2 is YSYEKL in the germline V gene. The CDR3 has 14 amino acids. V dropped 3 bases and J dropped 0 bases, with 6 bases sitting between them.

The chain combines TRBV5-1 with TRBJ2-1; D may be TRBD2 (5 bases). The germline CDR1 and CDR2 sequences are SGHRS and YFSETQ. This CDR3 is 15 amino acids long. Deletions cut 7 bases from V and 10 bases from J, with 24 bases between. The CDR3 sequence: CASRGAQSESGEQFF. The CDR3 region has the DNA TGCGCCAGCCGGGGTGCACAGTCTGAATCTGGGGAGCAGTTCTTC.

The V gene is TRBV5-1, the J gene TRBJ2-1; 10 nucleotides align to TRBD2. Per germline, CDR1 SGHRS and CDR2 YFSETQ. The length of the CDR3 is 15 residues. After removal of 1 base from V and 7 bases from J, the junction contained 5 bases not matched to a gene. The DNA of the CDR3 is TGCGCCAGCAGCTTGACTCTAGCGGGGGATAATGAGCAGTTCTTC. Its translation is CASSLTLAGDNEQFF.

This clone was seen more than once but under ten times. The chain links TRBV18 to TRBJ2-1; TRBD2 aligns across 10 bases. The CDR3 length is 15 residues. In germline, CDR1 is KGHSH, CDR2 LQKENI. The ends lost 0 bases at V and 8 bases at J; junction bases unmatched: 4. This chain's CDR3 is CASSPPGLAFDEQFF. The CDR3 coding sequence is TGTGCCAGCTCACCACCGGGACTAGCGTTTGATGAGCAGTTCTTC.

J is TRBJ2-2 and V is TRBV5-1; D ambiguous. CDR1 is SGHRS and CDR2 is YFSETQ in the germline V gene. This CDR3 is 16 amino acids long. V was shortened by 0 bases and J by 0 bases, with 9 bases between the two germline ends. CDR3 in amino acids: CASSLGGNANTGELFF. The CDR3 DNA is TGCGCCAGCAGCTTGGGCGGCAACGCGAACACCGGGGAGCTGTTTTTT.

This chain uses TRBV7-2 with TRBJ2-1, with 12 bases aligning to TRBD2. CDR3 size: 18 residues. Per germline, CDR1 SGHTA and CDR2 FQGNSA. Trimming cost V 0 bases and J 2 bases; bases outside gene matches: 5. The CDR3 loop reads CASSLATLAGGPYNEQFF. In DNA form, the CDR3 reads TGTGCCAGCAGCTTAGCAACTCTAGCGGGAGGGCCCTACAATGAGCAGTTCTTC.